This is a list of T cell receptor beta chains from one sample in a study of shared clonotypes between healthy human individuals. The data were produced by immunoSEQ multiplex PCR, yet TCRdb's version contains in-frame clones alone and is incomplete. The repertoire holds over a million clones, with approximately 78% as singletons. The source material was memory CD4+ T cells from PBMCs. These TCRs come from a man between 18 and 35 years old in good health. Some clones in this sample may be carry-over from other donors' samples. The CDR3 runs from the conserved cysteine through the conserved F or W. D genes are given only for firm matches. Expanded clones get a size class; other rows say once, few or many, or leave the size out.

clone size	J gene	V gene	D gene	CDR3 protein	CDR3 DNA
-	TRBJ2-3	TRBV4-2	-	CASSQVGDSGDTQYF	TGTGCCAGCAGCCAAGTTGGGGACTCTGGAGATACGCAGTATTTT
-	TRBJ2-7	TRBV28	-	CASSPGHPYEQYF	TGTGCCAGCAGCCCGGGACATCCCTACGAGCAGTACTTC
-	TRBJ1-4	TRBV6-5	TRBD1	CASRDRGQRDEKLFF	TGTGCCAGCAGGGACAGGGGGCAACGGGATGAAAAACTGTTTTTT
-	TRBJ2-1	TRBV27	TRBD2	CASSLIPAGVLYNEQFF	TGTGCCAGCAGTTTAATCCCGGCGGGAGTGCTCTACAATGAGCAGTTCTTC
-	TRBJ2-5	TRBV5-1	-	CASSIGQTWGATQETQYF	TGCGCCAGCAGCATAGGACAGACATGGGGGGCCACCCAAGAGACCCAGTACTTC
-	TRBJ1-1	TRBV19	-	CASMGNWGTEAFF	TGTGCCAGTATGGGAAACTGGGGAACTGAAGCTTTCTTT
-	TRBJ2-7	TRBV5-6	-	CASSLMWRESYEQYF	TGTGCCAGCAGCTTGATGTGGCGGGAATCCTACGAGCAGTACTTC
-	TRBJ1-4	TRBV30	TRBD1	CAWGTGVEKLFF	TGTGCCTGGGGGACAGGGGTTGAAAAACTGTTTTTT
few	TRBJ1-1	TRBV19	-	CAMFPPNTEAFF	TGTGCCATGTTCCCCCCGAACACTGAAGCTTTCTTT
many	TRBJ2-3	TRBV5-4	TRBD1	CASSEDRVSWYF	TGTGCCAGCAGCGAAGACAGGGTTTCGTGGTATTTT
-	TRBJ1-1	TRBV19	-	CASASGSLNTEAFF	TGTGCCAGCGCCTCCGGCAGCTTGAACACTGAAGCTTTCTTT
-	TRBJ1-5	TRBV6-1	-	CASSEEGARQPQHF	TGTGCCAGCAGTGAAGAGGGTGCGCGACAGCCCCAGCATTTT
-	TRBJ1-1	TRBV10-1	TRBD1	CASPGQGPSMNTEAFF	TGCGCCAGCCCGGGACAGGGCCCATCTATGAACACTGAAGCTTTCTTT
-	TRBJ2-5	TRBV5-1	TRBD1	CASSSGTGVETQYF	TGCGCCAGCAGCTCCGGGACAGGGGTGGAGACCCAGTACTTC
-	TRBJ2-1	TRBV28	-	CASSYRDMYNEQFF	TGTGCCAGCAGTTACAGGGACATGTACAATGAGCAGTTCTTC
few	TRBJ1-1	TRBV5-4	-	CASSLGVGDTEAFF	TGTGCCAGCAGCCTGGGGGTTGGGGACACTGAAGCTTTCTTT
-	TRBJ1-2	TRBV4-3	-	CASSQVGRSGRSYGYTF	TGCGCCAGCAGCCAAGTTGGTAGGTCAGGCCGATCCTATGGCTACACCTTC
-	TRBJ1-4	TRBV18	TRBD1	CASSQGQGNEKLFF	TGTGCCAGCTCCCAAGGACAGGGGAACGAAAAACTGTTTTTT
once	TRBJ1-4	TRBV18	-	CASSPPGALGGEKLFF	TGTGCCAGCTCACCCCCGGGGGCCTTAGGGGGTGAAAAACTGTTTTTT
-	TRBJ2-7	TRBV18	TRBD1	CASGQGMGEQYF	TGTGCCAGCGGACAGGGGATGGGCGAGCAGTACTTC
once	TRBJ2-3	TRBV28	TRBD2	CASSPGPGSGTGDTQYF	TGTGCCAGCAGCCCCGGTCCCGGTAGCGGGACCGGGGATACGCAGTATTTT
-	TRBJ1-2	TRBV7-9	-	CASTQPEAHYGYTF	TGTGCCAGCACCCAACCAGAGGCTCACTATGGCTACACCTTC
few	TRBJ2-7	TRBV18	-	CASSPETRGEQYF	TGTGCCAGCTCACCCGAAACTAGAGGCGAGCAGTACTTC
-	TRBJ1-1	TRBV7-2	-	CASSPPRGDFSPEAFF	TGTGCCAGCAGCCCACCCCGGGGGGACTTCTCCCCTGAAGCTTTCTTT
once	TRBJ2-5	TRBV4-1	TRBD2	CASSQDPASGGGRETQYF	TGCGCCAGCAGCCAAGATCCCGCTAGTGGGGGGGGTCGAGAGACCCAGTACTTC
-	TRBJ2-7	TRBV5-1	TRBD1	CASSLGGQAHYEQYF	TGCGCCAGCAGCTTGGGGGGACAGGCACACTACGAGCAGTACTTC
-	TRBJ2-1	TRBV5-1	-	CASSETSRNEQFF	TGCGCCAGCAGCGAAACCTCGAGGAATGAGCAGTTCTTC
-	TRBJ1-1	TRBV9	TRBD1	CASSPRTGERNTEAFF	TGTGCCAGCAGCCCTCGGACAGGGGAGAGGAACACTGAAGCTTTCTTT
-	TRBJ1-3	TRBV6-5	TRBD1	CASSYTGAGNTIYF	TGTGCCAGCAGTTATACAGGGGCTGGAAACACCATATATTTT
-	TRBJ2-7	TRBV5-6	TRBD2	CASSLFRTRSYEQYF	TGTGCCAGCAGCTTGTTCAGGACTAGGTCCTACGAGCAGTACTTC
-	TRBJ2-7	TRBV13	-	CASSLAGATYEQYF	TGTGCCAGCAGCTTAGCCGGGGCAACCTACGAGCAGTACTTC
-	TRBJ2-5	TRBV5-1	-	CASSIYNRDQETQYF	TGCGCCAGCAGCATATATAACAGGGATCAAGAGACCCAGTACTTC
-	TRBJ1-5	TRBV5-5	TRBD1	CASSLTGENQPQHF	TGTGCCAGCAGCTTGACAGGGGAGAATCAGCCCCAGCATTTT
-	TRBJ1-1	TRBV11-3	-	CASSVDTNTEAFF	TGTGCCAGCAGCGTCGACACGAACACTGAAGCTTTCTTT
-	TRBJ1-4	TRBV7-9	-	CASSLQQGPNEKLFF	TGTGCCAGCAGCTTACAACAGGGACCTAATGAAAAACTGTTTTTT
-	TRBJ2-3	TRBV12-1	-	CASTNRGGGTTDTQYF	TGTGCCAGCACCAATCGAGGGGGAGGGACTACAGATACGCAGTATTTT
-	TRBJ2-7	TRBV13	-	CASSSGGEQYF	TGTGCCAGCAGCTCTGGCGGCGAGCAGTACTTC
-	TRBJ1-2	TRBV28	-	CASSLTGNYGYTF	TGTGCCAGCAGTTTAACGGGAAACTATGGCTACACCTTC
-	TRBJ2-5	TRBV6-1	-	CASRGNRVGQETQYF	TGTGCCAGCCGGGGGAACAGGGTGGGGCAAGAGACCCAGTACTTC
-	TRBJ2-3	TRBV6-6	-	CASIGQRRTDTQYF	TGTGCCAGCATTGGTCAGCGACGCACAGATACGCAGTATTTT
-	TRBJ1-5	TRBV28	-	CASSLPLAQSNQPQHF	TGTGCCAGCAGTTTACCCCTTGCGCAAAGCAATCAGCCCCAGCATTTT
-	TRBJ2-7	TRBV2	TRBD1	CASRRNRDRGSYEQYF	TGTGCCAGCAGGAGAAACCGGGACAGGGGATCCTACGAGCAGTACTTC
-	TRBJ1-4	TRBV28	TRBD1	CASSSGTENEKLFF	TGTGCCAGCAGTTCAGGGACAGAAAATGAAAAACTGTTTTTT
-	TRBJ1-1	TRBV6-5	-	CASSYVPGFTEAFF	TGTGCCAGCAGTTACGTTCCGGGGTTCACTGAAGCTTTCTTT
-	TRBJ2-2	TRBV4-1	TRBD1	CASREGQGRGTGELFF	TGCGCCAGCAGGGAGGGACAGGGGAGGGGCACCGGGGAGCTGTTTTTT
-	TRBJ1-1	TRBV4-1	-	CASSQDHFRGAEAFF	TGCGCCAGCAGCCAAGATCATTTTAGGGGAGCTGAAGCTTTCTTT
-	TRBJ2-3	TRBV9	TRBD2	CASSDPSGGTDTQYF	TGTGCCAGCAGCGACCCTAGCGGGGGCACAGATACGCAGTATTTT
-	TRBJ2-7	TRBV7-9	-	CASSRDILEQYF	TGTGCCAGCAGCCGGGACATCCTCGAGCAGTACTTC
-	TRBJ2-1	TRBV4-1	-	CASSQDPLRNEQFF	TGCGCCAGCAGCCAAGACCCCCTCAGGAATGAGCAGTTCTTC
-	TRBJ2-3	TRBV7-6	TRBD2	CASSDSGSSGDTQYF	TGTGCCAGCAGCGATAGCGGGAGCTCCGGAGATACGCAGTATTTT
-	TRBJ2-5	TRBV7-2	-	CASSLKPGPETQYF	TGTGCCAGCAGCTTAAAGCCAGGACCAGAGACCCAGTACTTC
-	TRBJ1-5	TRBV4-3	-	CASSLQTGINQPQHF	TGCGCCAGCAGCCTCCAGACAGGCATCAATCAGCCCCAGCATTTT
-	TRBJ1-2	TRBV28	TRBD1	CASSLLTSLKGAGYTF	TGTGCCAGCAGTTTATTAACTAGCTTGAAGGGGGCTGGCTACACCTTC